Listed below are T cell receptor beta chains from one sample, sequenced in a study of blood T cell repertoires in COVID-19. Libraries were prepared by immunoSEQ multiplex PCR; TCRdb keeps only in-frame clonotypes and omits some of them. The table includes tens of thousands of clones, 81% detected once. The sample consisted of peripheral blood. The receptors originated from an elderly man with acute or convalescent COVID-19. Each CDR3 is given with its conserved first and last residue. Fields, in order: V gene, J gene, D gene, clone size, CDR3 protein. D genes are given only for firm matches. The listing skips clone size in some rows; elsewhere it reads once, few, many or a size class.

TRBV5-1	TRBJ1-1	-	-	CASSLLQETEAFF
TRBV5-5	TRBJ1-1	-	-	CASSIPGHENTEAFF
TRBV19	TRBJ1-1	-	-	CASSSQGSMDTEAFF
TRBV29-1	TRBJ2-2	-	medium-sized	CSVQGANTGELFF
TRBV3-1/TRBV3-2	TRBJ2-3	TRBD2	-	CASSQGSSGYTDTQYF
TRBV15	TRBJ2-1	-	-	CATSGGYEDFANEQFF
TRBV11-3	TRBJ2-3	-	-	CASSSRSLGDTQYF
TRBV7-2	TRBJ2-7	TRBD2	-	CASSTEPGASGVRREQYF
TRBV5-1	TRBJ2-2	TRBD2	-	CASSSSGGAGELFF
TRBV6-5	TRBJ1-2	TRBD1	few	CASSSFQGAYGYTF
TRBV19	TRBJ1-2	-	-	CASSIYPLEGYTF
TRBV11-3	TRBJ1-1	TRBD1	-	CASVSRRGNSEAFF
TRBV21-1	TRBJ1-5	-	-	CASSKAGSNQPQHF
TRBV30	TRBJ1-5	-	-	CAWSVADNQPQHF
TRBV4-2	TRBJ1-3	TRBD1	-	CASSLTGTLSGNTIYF
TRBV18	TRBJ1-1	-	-	CASSPRQYTEAFF
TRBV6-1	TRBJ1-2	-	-	CASSDRGYGYTF
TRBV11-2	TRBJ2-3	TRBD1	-	CASSSDRGTDTQYF
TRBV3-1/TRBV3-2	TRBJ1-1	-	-	CAWKGVSTEAFF
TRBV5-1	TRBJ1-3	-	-	CASTMGSIGDTIYF
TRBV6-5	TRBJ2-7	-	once	CASSLTRTASYEQYF
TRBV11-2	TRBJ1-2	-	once	CASSLGAGGSVYTF
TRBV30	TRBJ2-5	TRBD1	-	CAGTGRAQETQYF
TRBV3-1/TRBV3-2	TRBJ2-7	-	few	CASSRAQTSSYEQYF
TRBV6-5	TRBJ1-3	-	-	CASRFSSGSGNTIYF
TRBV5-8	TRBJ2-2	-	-	CASSLTGNLYTNTGELFF
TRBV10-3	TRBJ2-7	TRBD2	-	CAISEGWAGDSYEQYF
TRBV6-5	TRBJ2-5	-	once	CASSYAGQQQETQYF
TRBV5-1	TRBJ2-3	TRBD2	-	CASSLPTSGVLTDTQYF
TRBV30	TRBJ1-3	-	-	CAWSGTDSGNTIYF
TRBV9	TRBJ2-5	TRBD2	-	CASSLTASGLETQYF
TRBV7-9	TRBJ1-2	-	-	CASSVRQNGNYGYTF
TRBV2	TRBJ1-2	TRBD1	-	CASSDRTGQGYTF
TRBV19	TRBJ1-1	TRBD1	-	CASDYRGSGTEAFF
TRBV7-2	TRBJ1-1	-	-	CASSPRQGWGAFF
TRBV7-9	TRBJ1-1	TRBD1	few	CASSSSGTGYTEAFF
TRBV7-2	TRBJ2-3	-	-	CASSSRTYNTDTQYF
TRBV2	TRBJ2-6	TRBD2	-	CASSEWGGSGANVLTF
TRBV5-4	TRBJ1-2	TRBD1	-	CASSVLWGQGVLDGYTF
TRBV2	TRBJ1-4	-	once	CASSKQGIREKLFF
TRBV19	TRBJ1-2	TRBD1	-	CASSIGQGSEYGYTF
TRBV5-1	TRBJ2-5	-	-	CASSLDGIDETQYF
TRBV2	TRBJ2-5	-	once	CASKRTYQETQYF
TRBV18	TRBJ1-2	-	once	CASSQDSGSNYGYTF
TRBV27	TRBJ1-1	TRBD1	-	CASRGQGRRTEAFF
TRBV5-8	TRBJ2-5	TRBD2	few	CASSRGLAGQETQYF